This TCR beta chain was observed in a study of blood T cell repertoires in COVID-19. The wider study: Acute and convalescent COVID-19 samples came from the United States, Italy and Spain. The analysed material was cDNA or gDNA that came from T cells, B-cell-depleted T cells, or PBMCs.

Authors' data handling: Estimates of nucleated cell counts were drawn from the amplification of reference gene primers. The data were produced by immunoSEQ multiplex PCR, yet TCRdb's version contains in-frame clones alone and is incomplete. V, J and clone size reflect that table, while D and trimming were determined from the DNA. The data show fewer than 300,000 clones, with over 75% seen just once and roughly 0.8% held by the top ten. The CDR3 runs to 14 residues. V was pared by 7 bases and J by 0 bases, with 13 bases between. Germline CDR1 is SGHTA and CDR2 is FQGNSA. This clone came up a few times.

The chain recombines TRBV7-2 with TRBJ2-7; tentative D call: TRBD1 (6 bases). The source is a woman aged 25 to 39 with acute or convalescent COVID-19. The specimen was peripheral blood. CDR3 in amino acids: CASTTRGSSYEQYF. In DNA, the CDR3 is TGTGCCAGCACCACCAGGGGAAGCTCCTACGAGCAGTACTTC.